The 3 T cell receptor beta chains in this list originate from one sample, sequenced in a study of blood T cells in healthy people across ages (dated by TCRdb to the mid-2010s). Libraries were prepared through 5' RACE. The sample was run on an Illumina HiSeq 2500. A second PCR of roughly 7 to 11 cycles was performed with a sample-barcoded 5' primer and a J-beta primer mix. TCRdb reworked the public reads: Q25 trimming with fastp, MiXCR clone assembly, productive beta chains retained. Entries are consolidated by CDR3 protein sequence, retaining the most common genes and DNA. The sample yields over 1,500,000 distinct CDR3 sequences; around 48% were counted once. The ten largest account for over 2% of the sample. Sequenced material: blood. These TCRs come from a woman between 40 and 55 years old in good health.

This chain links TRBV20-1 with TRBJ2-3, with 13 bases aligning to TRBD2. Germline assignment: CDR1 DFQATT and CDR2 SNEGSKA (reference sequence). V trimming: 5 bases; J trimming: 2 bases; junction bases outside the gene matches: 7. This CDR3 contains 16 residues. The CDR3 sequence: CSAGTTSGGLTDTQYF. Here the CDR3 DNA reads TGCAGTGCTGGGACGACTAGCGGGGGGCTCACAGATACGCAGTATTTT.

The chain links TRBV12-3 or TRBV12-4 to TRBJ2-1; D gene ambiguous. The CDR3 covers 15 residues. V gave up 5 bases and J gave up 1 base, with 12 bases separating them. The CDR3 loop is CASSPQSPSYNEQFF. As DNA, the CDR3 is TGTGCCAGCAGTCCCCAAAGCCCATCCTACAATGAGCAGTTCTTC.

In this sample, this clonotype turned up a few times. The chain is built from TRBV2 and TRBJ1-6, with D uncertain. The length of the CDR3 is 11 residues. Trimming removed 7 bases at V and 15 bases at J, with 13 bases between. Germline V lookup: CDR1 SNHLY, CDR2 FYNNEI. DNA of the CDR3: TGTGCCAGCAAGCTGTCGTTGGACCTCCACTTT. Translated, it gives CASKLSLDLHF.